These 11 T cell receptor beta chains originate from one sample sequenced in a study of OX40 agonist ivuxolimab in advanced cancers. Generated by immunoSEQ multiplex PCR, the TCRdb table keeps only in-frame clones and is missing some. This table has around 35,000 clones, 81% appearing once. The sequencing used CD4+ or CD8+ T cells sorted from blood, collected in a trial of the OX40 agonist ivuxolimab. The receptors were gathered from an adult with an advanced solid tumor such as melanoma, head and neck, liver or kidney cancer.

The rearrangement uses TRBV28 and TRBJ1-2, with no clear D. Per germline, CDR1 MDHEN and CDR2 SYDVKM. Between the trimmed V and J ends, which lost 6 bases and 0 bases, there was a span of 11 bases. The CDR3 length is 14 residues. CDR3 sequence: CASRKGRTNYGYTF. CDR3 coding DNA: TGTGCCAGCAGAAAAGGACGGACTAACTATGGCTACACCTTC.

The chain is built from TRBV7-2 and TRBJ2-3; D perhaps matches TRBD1 (6 bases). The CDR3 is 13 residues long. V lost 6 bases to trimming and J lost 6 bases, with 13 bases between them. Germline V gene data show CDR1 as SGHTA and CDR2 as FQGNSA. The CDR3 region is CASSIYQGDTQYF. The CDR3, as DNA: TGTGCCAGCAGTATCTACCAGGGGGATACGCAGTATTTT.

V and J are TRBV7-2 and TRBJ1-5; D not resolved. Germline V gene lookup returns CDR1 SGHTA and CDR2 FQGNSA. There are 13 residues in the CDR3. Trimming cost V 1 base and J 4 bases, with 5 bases left between them. As DNA, the CDR3 is TGTGCCAGCAGCTTAGTTAGTAATCAGCCCCAGCATTTT. Its protein is CASSLVSNQPQHF.

The chain uses TRBV4-3 and TRBJ1-2, with D unresolved. Germline CDR1 reads LGHNA; CDR2 reads YSLEER. This CDR3 has 13 residues. Trimming stripped 3 bases from V and 8 bases from J, with 13 bases between. The chain's CDR3 is CASSHQTGPGYTF. The CDR3 DNA sequence: TGCGCCAGCAGCCACCAAACCGGGCCCGGCTACACCTTC.

The chain joins TRBV21-1 to TRBJ1-5. TRBV21-1 corresponds to a pseudogene. This CDR3 has 14 amino acids. CDR3 nucleotides: TGTGCCAGCAGCCAACGGGACTGTTATCAGCCCCAGCATTTT. Its translation: CASSQRDCYQPQHF.

The chain uses TRBV5-1 and TRBJ2-5; TRBD2 might be the D (6 bases). Trimming took 3 bases from V and 4 from J, leaving 10 bases between them. CDR1 is SGHRS, CDR2 YFSETQ, per germline. This CDR3 region has 13 residues. For the CDR3, the DNA is TGCGCCAGCAGCTGGGGGGACGGAGAGACCCAGTACTTC. This codes for CASSWGDGETQYF.

This clone is a singleton in its sample. CDR3 protein: CASSLGGRASMRQETQYF. The CDR3 region has the DNA TGTGCCAGCAGCTTGGGGGGGAGGGCCTCTATGCGGCAAGAGACCCAGTACTTC. V usage is TRBV5-4 and J usage is TRBJ2-5, with TRBD2 matching over 7 bases. This CDR3 is 18 amino acids long. With 0 bases clipped from V and 2 bases from J, the junction kept 13 bases outside the gene matches. The germline CDR1 and CDR2 sequences are SGHNT and YYREEE (reference sequence).

The chain links TRBV2 to TRBJ1-3, with D perhaps matching TRBD1 (5 bases). V gave up 6 bases and J gave up 5 bases, with 26 bases separating them. The CDR3 covers 18 residues. The germline CDR1 and CDR2 sequences are SNHLY and FYNNEI. The DNA of the CDR3 is TGTGCCAGCAGCTTAGTCCGACAGCCGTGGGTCAACCGAAACACCATATATTTT. It codes for CASSLVRQPWVNRNTIYF.

This rearrangement joins TRBV6-6 to TRBJ1-3, with D tentatively TRBD1 (6 bases). The CDR3 totals 15 residues. V was shortened by 4 bases and J by 0 bases, with 10 bases between the two germline ends. Germline V gene lookup returns CDR1 MNHNY and CDR2 SVGAGI (reference sequence). The CDR3 DNA reads as TGTGCCAGCAGTTCCACGACAGGCTCTGGAAACACCATATATTTT. Protein sequence: CASSSTTGSGNTIYF.

Written as DNA, the CDR3 is TGTGCCAGCAGCTTAGCGGTAGGGGCCGGGGAGCTGTTTTTT. It translates to CASSLAVGAGELFF. The V and J genes are TRBV7-6 and TRBJ2-2, with D possibly being TRBD1 (5 bases). The CDR3 sequence is 14 residues long. Germline-derived CDR1 and CDR2 are SGHVS and FNYEAQ. Trimming removed 0 bases at V and 6 bases at J, with 8 bases between.

This chain uses TRBV6-5 with TRBJ2-3, with TRBD2 matching over 7 bases. Germline V gene sequence: CDR1 MNHEY, CDR2 SVGAGI. The CDR3 runs to 16 residues. Trimming at V came to 3 bases and at J to 1 base, leaving 7 bases not matched to a gene. CDR3 DNA: TGTGCCAGCAGTTATCGGCGGGGGACTGGCACAGATACGCAGTATTTT. This encodes CASSYRRGTGTDTQYF.